A single sample gave rise to the 32 T cell receptor beta chains below, sequenced in a study of T cell repertoires in cytomegalovirus infection. Their target antigens are unknown. TCRdb used MiXCR to reprocess the reads, holding one entry per CDR3 protein. The sample consists of approximately 260,000 distinct CDR3 sequences, around 20% of them appearing once. Sequences were derived from cultured PBMCs, sampled from culture after CMV antigen stimulation. The receptors were gathered from a human donor in good health (CMV status not recorded). Some clones in this sample may be carry-over from other donors' samples.

The sample holds a few counts of this clonotype. The chain couples TRBV10-3 to TRBJ1-1; D is possibly TRBD1 (5 bases). Germline V CDR1 and CDR2: ENHRY, SYGVKD. The germline V and J ends were trimmed by 5 bases and 5 bases, with 15 bases remaining between them. This CDR3 is built from 14 residues. In DNA, the CDR3 is TGTGCCATCAGTAAAAGCGGTTGGGGGACTGAAGCTTTCTTT. Translating gives CAISKSGWGTEAFF.

This rearrangement joins TRBV11-2 to TRBJ2-2; D is unclear. This CDR3 is 16 amino acids long. The germline CDR1 and CDR2 sequences are SGHAT and FQNNGV. Trimming left V 1 base short and J 7 bases short, with 16 bases between. CDR3 DNA sequence: TGTGCCAGCAGCTTAGCACAGACGAATTTATTCGGGGAGCTGTTTTTT. Translation: CASSLAQTNLFGELFF. The full variable domain, in which reference TRBV11-2 and TRBJ2-2 provide the parts outside the CDR3, is EAGVAQSPRYKIIEKRQSVAFWCNPISGHATLYWYQQILGQGPKLLIQFQNNGVVDDSQLPKDRFSAERLKGVDSTLKIQPAKLEDSAVYLCASSLAQTNLFGELFFGEGSRLTVL.

This clonotype was seen more than once but under ten times. This chain connects TRBV25-1 to TRBJ1-4, with 7 bases fitting TRBD1. Looked up from germline, CDR1 is MGHDK and CDR2 is SYGVNS. V was pared by 5 bases and J by 6 bases, with 9 bases of the junction left unmatched. The CDR3 is 15 amino acids. Written as DNA, the CDR3 is TGTGCCAGCAGTCACACACAGGGGCAAGATGAAAAACTGTTTTTT. Protein: CASSHTQGQDEKLFF. Combining the CDR3 with reference TRBV25-1 and TRBJ1-4 gives the whole variable domain EADIYQTPRYLVIGTGKKITLECSQTMGHDKMYWYQQDPGMELHLIHYSYGVNSTEKGDLSSESTVSRIRTEHFPLTLESARPSHTSQYLCASSHTQGQDEKLFFGSGTQLSVL.

The CDR3 DNA follows: TGTGCCAGCAGCTGGGATGGTCGGGGTAATGAAAAACTGTTTTTT. This encodes CASSWDGRGNEKLFF. This rearrangement joins TRBV5-4 to TRBJ1-4; D is unclear. Between the trimmed V and J ends, which lost 3 bases and 4 bases, there was a span of 13 bases. Germline V gives CDR1 SGHNT, CDR2 YYREEE (reference sequence). The CDR3 spans 15 residues.

This clonotype was recorded a few times. Given the absence of the conserved phenylalanine or tryptophan at the CDR3 end, a read error is likely. Because the CDR3's place on the DNA is in doubt, the DNA is left out and the CDR3 is given as listed by TCRdb. This chain links TRBV18 with TRBJ1-2. The CDR3 is made up of 14 amino acids, end residues included. Germline CDR1 reads KGHSH; CDR2 reads LQKENI. CDR3 sequence reads: CASSPQGDSSPQGL.

This clonotype was seen only a few times. The J gene is TRBJ1-2, the V gene TRBV30; D call uncertain. The germline CDR1 and CDR2 sequences are GTSNPN and SVGIG (reference sequence). V was trimmed by 6 bases and J by 8 bases, leaving 7 bases between them. The CDR3 totals 9 residues. As DNA, the CDR3 is TGTGCCTGCTCGGTAGGCTACACCTTC. Translating gives CACSVGYTF. Drawing the rest from reference TRBV30 and TRBJ1-2, the complete variable domain is SQTIHQWPATLVQPVGSPLSLECTVEGTSNPNLYWYRQAAGRGLQLLFYSVGIGQISSEVPQNLSASRPQDRQFILSSKKLLLSDSGFYLCACSVGYTFGSGTRLTVV.

This clonotype was counted only a few times. J is TRBJ1-5 and V is TRBV10-3; D unresolved. The germline gives CDR1 ENHRY, CDR2 SYGVKD. The CDR3 has 15 amino acids. V was pared by 4 bases and J by 2 bases, with 12 bases between. CDR3 loop: CAISASEVGNQPQHF. CDR3 DNA: TGTGCCATCAGTGCCTCGGAGGTGGGCAATCAGCCCCAGCATTTT.

The genes are TRBV27 and TRBJ2-2; TRBD1 or TRBD2 may be the D gene (5 bases each). The CDR3 is 16 amino acids. CDR1 is MNHEY, CDR2 SMNVEV, per germline (reference sequence). Trimming pared 6 bases from V and 4 bases from J, leaving 18 bases between. This chain's CDR3 is CASSPLAPRGTGELFF. Written as DNA, the CDR3 is TGTGCCAGCAGCCCCCTGGCCCCGAGGGGCACCGGGGAGCTGTTTTTT.

The chain recombines TRBV12-3 or TRBV12-4 with TRBJ1-6, with D tentatively TRBD1 (6 bases). The germline V and J ends were trimmed by 5 bases and 7 bases, with 9 bases remaining between them. The CDR3 sequence is 13 residues long. This chain's CDR3 is CASSQGFNSPLHF. Written as DNA, the CDR3 is TGTGCCAGCAGTCAGGGGTTCAATTCACCCCTCCACTTT.

V usage is TRBV28 and J usage is TRBJ2-3, with D uncertain. Trimming cost V 6 bases and J 0 bases, with 13 bases left between them. In germline, CDR1 is MDHEN, CDR2 SYDVKM. The CDR3 runs to 15 residues. In DNA form, the CDR3 reads TGTGCCAGCAGCCTAGTCACCTTCAGCACAGATACGCAGTATTTT. Its protein is CASSLVTFSTDTQYF. Based on the CDR3 plus reference TRBV28 and TRBJ2-3, the full variable domain is DVKVTQSSRYLVKRTGEKVFLECVQDMDHENMFWYRQDPGLGLRLIYFSYDVKMKEKGDIPEGYSVSREKKERFSLILESASTNQTSMYLCASSLVTFSTDTQYFGPGTRLTVL.

J is TRBJ2-5 and V is TRBV7-2; D is undetermined. V lost 0 bases and J 5 bases, leaving 10 bases between the germline ends. This CDR3 is built from 14 residues. The V gene's germline CDR1 is SGHTA and CDR2 FQGNSA. The CDR3 is CASSLAPARETQYF. The CDR3 region has the DNA TGTGCCAGCAGCTTAGCGCCGGCGCGGGAGACCCAGTACTTC.

The V gene is TRBV29-1, the J gene TRBJ2-1; TRBD2 matches 9 bases. This CDR3 has 13 residues. The trim removed 8 bases at V and 3 bases at J, leaving 5 bases unmatched. The germline V gene encodes CDR1 SQVTM and CDR2 ANQGSEA. The CDR3 loop is CSIATSGYNEQFF. The CDR3 DNA follows: TGCAGCATTGCGACTAGCGGCTACAATGAGCAGTTCTTC.

The chain uses TRBV28 and TRBJ1-1, with 7 bases fitting TRBD1. With 3 bases clipped from V and 6 bases from J, the junction kept 10 bases outside the gene matches. Germline lookup yields CDR1 MDHEN and CDR2 SYDVKM. This CDR3 has 15 amino acids. CDR3 nucleotides: TGTGCCAGCAGTTTCTATGACAGGGATATGGCTGAAGCTTTCTTT. Protein product: CASSFYDRDMAEAFF.

This clonotype was detected only a few times. CDR3 bases: TGTGCCAGCAGCACTCGGACAGGATTAAAGTCACATGAGCAGTTCTTC. It yields the protein CASSTRTGLKSHEQFF. The V and J genes are TRBV7-3 and TRBJ2-1; 7 nucleotides agree with TRBD1. CDR3 length: 16 amino acids. CDR1 and CDR2 (germline): SGHTA, FQGTGA. Trimming took 5 bases from V and 8 from J; bases not matched to a gene: 15.

Regarding this clonotype: A junction boundary mismatches the germline segment, possibly from a read error. V and J are TRBV7-9 and TRBJ1-5; unclear D gene. Germline V gene lookup returns CDR1 SEHNR and CDR2 FQNEAQ (reference sequence). This CDR3 comprises 14 residues. CDR3 nucleotide sequence: TGTGTCAGCAGCGGGAGTGGGGGCAATCAGCCCCAGCATTTT. Translating it yields CVSSGSGGNQPQHF.

This clonotype appeared many times. The chain recombines TRBV7-2 with TRBJ2-5; 10 bases match TRBD2. The CDR3 is 14 amino acids. The ends lost 0 bases at V and 8 bases at J; junction bases unmatched: 3. Germline-derived CDR1 and CDR2 are SGHTA and FQGNSA. The CDR3 bases are TGTGCCAGCAGCTTAGCGTCTAGCGGGAGAACCCAGTACTTC. This encodes CASSLASSGRTQYF.

The V and J genes are TRBV9 and TRBJ2-5; 13 bases agree with TRBD2. Germline lookup yields CDR1 SGDLS and CDR2 YYNGEE. After removal of 4 bases from V and 0 bases from J, the junction contained 9 bases not matched to a gene. There are 18 residues in the CDR3. The CDR3 is CASSPWTSGSPYQETQYF. The CDR3 DNA reads TGTGCCAGCAGCCCTTGGACTAGCGGGAGCCCATACCAAGAGACCCAGTACTTC.

The chain recombines TRBV7-9 with TRBJ2-1; 12 nucleotides match TRBD2. V gave up 4 bases and J gave up 1 base; unmatched junction bases: 8. Germline CDR1 is SEHNR and CDR2 is FQNEAQ (reference sequence). The CDR3 contains 18 residues. This CDR3 reads CASSSGPGLAGSYNEQFF. DNA for the CDR3: TGTGCCAGCAGCTCGGGTCCGGGACTAGCGGGTTCCTACAATGAGCAGTTCTTC.

The sample holds many counts of this clonotype. The rearrangement joins TRBV6-1 to TRBJ2-2; 7 nucleotides agree with TRBD1. The CDR3 is made up of 14 amino acids. The germline CDR1 and CDR2 sequences are MNHNS and SASEGT. The trim removed 5 bases at V and 5 bases at J, leaving 5 bases unmatched. This chain's CDR3 is CASSPRQGTGELFF. The CDR3 DNA sequence: TGTGCCAGCAGTCCCCGACAGGGAACCGGGGAGCTGTTTTTT.

J is TRBJ1-5 and V is TRBV20-1; no clear D gene. The CDR3 is 16 residues long. Germline V CDR1 and CDR2: DFQATT, SNEGSKA (reference sequence). Trimming cost V 1 base and J 0 bases, with 13 bases left between them. In DNA, the CDR3 is TGCAGTGCTAGAGTCCCCCCCGTGATTAGCAATCAGCCCCAGCATTTT. Translated: CSARVPPVISNQPQHF.

This clonotype was counted a few times. The V gene is TRBV7-9, the J gene TRBJ1-1; D perhaps matches TRBD1 (5 bases). The CDR3 contains 14 residues. The germline V gene encodes CDR1 SEHNR and CDR2 FQNEAQ (reference sequence). Trimming cost V 7 bases and J 0 bases, with 12 bases left between them. Here the CDR3 reads CASTLGPMNTEAFF. The CDR3 region has the DNA TGTGCCAGCACCTTGGGGCCCATGAACACTGAAGCTTTCTTT.

This chain joins TRBV6-1 and TRBJ1-1, with D tentatively TRBD1 (5 bases). CDR3 length equals 14 residues. The V gene's germline CDR1 is MNHNS and CDR2 SASEGT. Trimming took off 4 bases at V and 1 base at J, with 10 bases between the two ends. CDR3 sequence (DNA): TGTGCCAGCAGTGCAGCGACAGAGAACACTGAAGCTTTCTTT. It codes for CASSAATENTEAFF.

The rearrangement links TRBV5-6 to TRBJ1-1; D remains unclear. The CDR3 consists of 13 residues. With 4 bases removed from V and 0 bases from J, the gap between germline ends came to 7 bases. CDR1 and CDR2 (germline): SGHDT, YYEEEE. CDR3 amino acids: CASSELMNTEAFF. Here the CDR3 DNA reads TGTGCCAGCAGCGAACTGATGAACACTGAAGCTTTCTTT.

The chain has TRBV6-1 and TRBJ2-2, with D possibly TRBD2 on 6 matching bases. Trimming pared 5 bases from V and 1 base from J, leaving 14 bases between. The CDR3 is made up of 16 amino acids. CDR1 is MNHNS, CDR2 SASEGT, per germline. For the CDR3, the DNA is TGTGCCAGCAGTTATCTTTCCGGGGGGAACACCGGGGAGCTGTTTTTT. Its protein product is CASSYLSGGNTGELFF.

A few counts support this clonotype. CDR3 DNA sequence: TGTGCCAGTAGTCCCCTTCTTGGGGAGGGGCGGACTGAAGCTTTCTTT. Protein product: CASSPLLGEGRTEAFF. This chain links TRBV19 with TRBJ1-1; tentative D call: TRBD1 (5 bases). The CDR3 extends over 16 amino acids. CDR1 is LNHDA, CDR2 SQIVND, per germline (reference sequence). V was trimmed by 5 bases and J by 5 bases, leaving 21 bases between them.

The chain recombines TRBV15 with TRBJ1-5, with D perhaps matching TRBD1 (6 bases). The CDR3 totals 17 residues. Germline values: CDR1 LNHNV, CDR2 YYDKDF (reference sequence). V was pared by 3 bases and J by 2 bases, with 17 bases between. CDR3: CATSSLIPGAGNQPQHF. In nucleotides, the CDR3 is TGTGCCACCAGCAGTCTGATACCAGGGGCCGGCAATCAGCCCCAGCATTTT.

V is TRBV6-2 or TRBV6-3 and J is TRBJ1-5; 7 bases map to TRBD1. The germline CDR1 and CDR2 sequences are MNHEY and SVGEGT. V dropped 6 bases and J dropped 3; count of bases not matched to a gene: 8. The CDR3 covers 15 residues. The DNA of the CDR3 is TGTGCCAGCAGAACCGAGGACAGGATCAATCAGCCCCAGCATTTT. Encoded protein: CASRTEDRINQPQHF.

The chain is built from TRBV11-2 and TRBJ2-3; 11 nucleotides agree with TRBD2. The V and J ends lost 1 base and 4 bases, in that order; junction bases with no gene match: 7. There are 17 residues in the CDR3. Per germline, CDR1 SGHAT and CDR2 FQNNGV. The CDR3 sequence: CASSLAVTSGMPDTQYF. DNA of the CDR3: TGTGCCAGCAGCTTAGCCGTGACTAGCGGGATGCCAGATACGCAGTATTTT. The variable domain in full, with the rest retrieved from reference TRBV11-2 and TRBJ2-3, is EAGVAQSPRYKIIEKRQSVAFWCNPISGHATLYWYQQILGQGPKLLIQFQNNGVVDDSQLPKDRFSAERLKGVDSTLKIQPAKLEDSAVYLCASSLAVTSGMPDTQYFGPGTRLTVL.

This clonotype turned up a few times. This chain joins TRBV6-2 or TRBV6-3 and TRBJ2-7; D remains unclear. The V gene's germline CDR1 is MNHEY and CDR2 SVGEGT. V lost 6 bases and J lost 6, with 12 bases in between. The CDR3 spans 12 residues. CDR3 sequence (DNA): TGTGCCAGCAGCGCCTCGGGTGGCGAGCAGTACTTC. Protein: CASSASGGEQYF.

The sample holds a few counts of this clonotype. This rearrangement joins TRBV11-2 to TRBJ2-1; D is unresolved. From germline, CDR1 is SGHAT and CDR2 FQNNGV. Trimming removed 5 bases from V and 3 bases from J, with 14 bases in between. The CDR3 extends over 15 amino acids. The CDR3 DNA follows: TGTGCCAGCAGCCTAGGTCTCCGGAACTACAATGAGCAGTTCTTC. Its translation: CASSLGLRNYNEQFF.

This clonotype was picked up many times. The chain uses TRBV7-2 and TRBJ2-7; the D is unclear. V was shortened by 3 bases and J by 4 bases, with 7 bases between the two germline ends. The length of the CDR3 is 12 residues. From germline, CDR1 is SGHTA and CDR2 FQGNSA. The CDR3 coding sequence is TGTGCCAGCAGCTTTGACACGTACGAGCAGTACTTC. Translated, it gives CASSFDTYEQYF. Variable domain in full (rest from reference TRBV7-2 and TRBJ2-7): GAGVSQSPSNKVTEKGKDVELRCDPISGHTALYWYRQSLGQGLEFLIYFQGNSAPDKSGLPSDRFSAERTGGSVSTLTIQRTQQEDSAVYLCASSFDTYEQYFGPGTRLTVT.

CDR3 residues: CSARDPARERSNQPQHF. The CDR3 nucleotides are TGCAGTGCTAGAGACCCAGCTAGGGAGAGGAGCAATCAGCCCCAGCATTTT. The chain recombines TRBV20-1 with TRBJ1-5; D is undetermined. CDR1 is DFQATT, CDR2 SNEGSKA, per germline (reference sequence). This CDR3 comprises 17 residues. Trimming cost V 0 bases and J 1 base, with 16 bases left between them.